A single sample is the source of the 21 T cell receptor beta chains below, sequenced in a study of T-cell reconstitution after alpha-beta-depleted transplantation in children. Molecular barcoding with unique molecular identifiers was used for the TCRbeta library. TCRdb used MiXCR to reprocess the PCR reads, holding one entry per CDR3 protein. The sample shows more than 400,000 distinct CDR3 sequences, approximately 10% of them seen only once. The sequenced sample was PBMCs, mostly from graft donor cells, obtained 180 days after TCRalphabeta/CD19-depleted stem cell transplant. These receptors originate from a female patient between 2 and 15 years old who had a stem cell transplant for aplastic anemia, so the T cells may come from the graft donor.

This clonotype was detected many times. The chain employs TRBV3-1 and TRBJ1-1; weak D call: TRBD1 (5 bases). V was trimmed by 4 bases and J by 11 bases, leaving 14 bases between them. The germline V gene has CDR1 LGHDT and CDR2 YNNKEL (reference sequence). This CDR3 comprises 12 residues. The CDR3 reads CASSPVGGRAFF. The CDR3 nucleotides are TGTGCCAGCAGCCCCGTTGGGGGGAGGGCTTTCTTT. The whole variable domain, filled in from reference TRBV3-1 and TRBJ1-1, reads DTAVSQTPKYLVTQMGNDKSIKCEQNLGHDTMYWYKQDSKKFLKIMFSYNNKELIINETVPNRFSPKSPDKAHLNLHINSLELGDSAVYFCASSPVGGRAFFGQGTRLTVV.

This chain links TRBV5-1 with TRBJ2-3; tentatively, D is TRBD1 (7 bases). This CDR3 spans 13 amino acids. Trimming took 4 bases from V and 3 from J, leaving 9 bases between them. The germline CDR1 and CDR2 sequences are SGHRS and YFSETQ. CDR3 in amino acids: CASSAGQTDTQYF. Here the CDR3 DNA reads TGCGCCAGCAGCGCGGGACAGACAGATACGCAGTATTTT.

V is TRBV5-1 and J is TRBJ2-3, with D possibly TRBD1 on 5 matching bases. This CDR3 has 16 amino acids. The germline V and J ends were trimmed by 3 bases and 2 bases, with 16 bases remaining between them. CDR1 is SGHRS and CDR2 is YFSETQ in the germline V gene. The CDR3 region has the DNA TGCGCCAGCAGCTGGCAACAGGTCGGATACACAGATACGCAGTATTTT. Encoded protein: CASSWQQVGYTDTQYF. The full variable domain, completed using reference TRBV5-1 and TRBJ2-3, is KAGVTQTPRYLIKTRGQQVTLSCSPISGHRSVSWYQQTPGQGLQFLFEYFSETQRNKGNFPGRFSGRQFSNSRSEMNVSTLELGDSALYLCASSWQQVGYTDTQYFGPGTRLTVL.

The chain is built from TRBV7-2 and TRBJ1-4; maybe TRBD1 (6 bases). Trimming stripped 3 bases from V and 3 bases from J, with 11 bases between. The CDR3 runs to 15 residues. Germline V gene lookup returns CDR1 SGHTA and CDR2 FQGNSA. CDR3 residues: CASSLRGVPNEKLFF. In nucleotides, the CDR3 is TGTGCCAGCAGCTTGAGGGGGGTGCCTAATGAAAAACTGTTTTTT.

In this sample, this clonotype turned up a few times. The chain combines TRBV30 with TRBJ1-1; no clear D gene. V lost 2 bases to trimming and J lost 0 bases, with 4 bases between them. CDR3 length: 12 amino acids. The germline CDR1 and CDR2 sequences are GTSNPN and SVGIG (reference sequence). The DNA of the CDR3 is TGTGCCTGGAGTTTGGTGAACACTGAAGCTTTCTTT. It translates to CAWSLVNTEAFF.

This clonotype came up many times. The chain joins TRBV12-3 or TRBV12-4 to TRBJ1-2; D is unclear. V shed 3 bases and J shed 4 bases, with 12 bases lying between them. CDR3 length: 14 residues. The CDR3 bases are TGTGCCAGCAGTTTTTCGGGCGGAGGCTATGGCTACACCTTC. Translating it yields CASSFSGGGYGYTF.

The chain employs TRBV7-2 and TRBJ2-1; D not resolved. CDR1 and CDR2 from the germline V gene are SGHTA and FQGNSA. The CDR3 spans 14 residues. Trimming removed 2 bases at V and 5 bases at J, with 10 bases between. CDR3 residues: CASSLRPSHNEQFF. The CDR3 DNA reads TGTGCCAGCAGCTTAAGGCCCTCGCACAATGAGCAGTTCTTC.

This rearrangement joins TRBV19 to TRBJ1-1; D unclear. The CDR3 covers 14 residues. The germline V gene has CDR1 LNHDA and CDR2 SQIVND (reference sequence). The V and J ends lost 6 bases and 1 base respectively, with 12 bases between them. The CDR3 protein is CASSRPLPNTEAFF. The CDR3 DNA sequence: TGTGCCAGTAGCCGACCTCTCCCGAACACTGAAGCTTTCTTT.

This clonotype was picked up many times. The rearrangement uses TRBV20-1 and TRBJ2-1, with 7 bases lining up with TRBD2. There are 13 residues in the CDR3. After removal of 6 bases from V and 4 bases from J, the junction contained 6 bases not matched to a gene. Germline V CDR1 and CDR2: DFQATT, SNEGSKA (reference sequence). The CDR3 DNA sequence: TGCAGTGCCCCTGGACTAGTTTACAATGAGCAGTTCTTC. This translates into CSAPGLVYNEQFF.

The gene calls are TRBV12-3 or TRBV12-4 and TRBJ2-2, with 11 nucleotides matching TRBD2. Trimming at V came to 4 bases and at J to 4 bases, leaving 5 bases not matched to a gene. The CDR3 sequence is 16 residues long. CDR3 nucleotides: TGTGCCAGCAGTTGCACTAGCGGGAGAGGCACCGGGGAGCTGTTTTTT. Residues: CASSCTSGRGTGELFF.

The genes are TRBV28 and TRBJ2-5, with 10 bases that match TRBD2. The CDR3 spans 18 residues. Germline assignment: CDR1 MDHEN and CDR2 SYDVKM. The trim removed 4 bases at V and 2 bases at J, leaving 13 bases unmatched. CDR3 in DNA: TGTGCCAGCAGTTCCCCTCAGCGACTAGCGGGTATGCAAGAGACCCAGTACTTC. It encodes CASSSPQRLAGMQETQYF.

The chain couples TRBV3-1 to TRBJ2-7; D could derive from TRBD1 or TRBD2 (5 bases each). This CDR3 region has 12 residues. The V end lost 4 bases, the J end lost 4 bases, and 8 bases lay between the germline ends. Germline V CDR1 and CDR2: LGHDT, YNNKEL (reference sequence). The CDR3 DNA is TGTGCCAGCAGCCCCTGGGGGTACGAGCAGTACTTC. It codes for CASSPWGYEQYF.

This chain joins TRBV4-1 and TRBJ1-5, with 8 bases identical to TRBD1. The V gene end was trimmed by 0 bases and the J gene end by 4 bases; junction bases not matched to a gene: 5. The CDR3 spans 16 residues. Germline CDR1 MGHRA, CDR2 YSYEKL. The CDR3 DNA reads as TGCGCCAGCAGCCAAGATGGTCAGGGGGCAAATCAGCCCCAGCATTTT. It yields the protein CASSQDGQGANQPQHF.

This clonotype has a handful of counts. This chain uses TRBV28 with TRBJ1-5; the D is unclear. V dropped 1 base and J dropped 0 bases, with 10 bases sitting between them. This CDR3 spans 16 amino acids. Germline V lookup: CDR1 MDHEN, CDR2 SYDVKM. CDR3 sequence: CASSLLGGRSNQPQHF. CDR3 coding DNA: TGTGCCAGCAGTTTATTGGGTGGACGTAGCAATCAGCCCCAGCATTTT.

V gene TRBV12-3 or TRBV12-4 combines with J gene TRBJ1-1, with D perhaps matching TRBD1 (6 bases). The V end lost 4 bases, the J end lost 6 bases, and 18 bases lay between the germline ends. The CDR3 runs 15 residues. Here the CDR3 reads CASSSNGQWMAEAFF. The CDR3, as DNA: TGTGCCAGCAGTTCCAATGGACAGTGGATGGCTGAAGCTTTCTTT.

The genes are TRBV12-3 or TRBV12-4 and TRBJ1-5; D may be TRBD1 (5 bases). With 6 bases removed from V and 3 bases from J, the gap between germline ends came to 15 bases. This CDR3 has 15 residues. DNA of the CDR3: TGTGCCAGCAGCCCCCGGATGGGGGACAATCAGCCCCAGCATTTT. Translating gives CASSPRMGDNQPQHF.

This clonotype has at least ten counts. This chain connects TRBV7-3 to TRBJ1-1; no definite D call. The CDR3 is made up of 13 amino acids. Between the trimmed V and J ends, which lost 1 base and 5 bases, there was a span of 8 bases. The V gene's germline CDR1 is SGHTA and CDR2 FQGTGA. Here the CDR3 DNA reads TGTGCCAGCAGCTTAAACGGGTGGACTGAAGCTTTCTTT. Its protein is CASSLNGWTEAFF.

This clonotype has at least ten counts. The chain employs TRBV20-1 and TRBJ2-3, with TRBD2 matching 8 bases. Germline V gene data show CDR1 as DFQATT and CDR2 as SNEGSKA (reference sequence). The CDR3 runs to 13 residues. J was trimmed by 4 bases and V by 6 bases; bases with no gene match: 6. CDR3 in amino acids: CSASNGGADTQYF. The CDR3, as DNA: TGCAGTGCCTCTAACGGGGGGGCAGATACGCAGTATTTT.

There are many counts of this clonotype. This chain links TRBV3-1 with TRBJ2-7, with 9 bases identical to TRBD1. The V gene's germline CDR1 is LGHDT and CDR2 YNNKEL (reference sequence). The CDR3 consists of 14 residues. V lost 5 bases to trimming and J lost 6 bases; unmatched junction nucleotides: 8. In DNA form, the CDR3 reads TGTGCCAGCAGCGTACGGGACAGGGACTCCGAGCAGTACTTC. Its protein is CASSVRDRDSEQYF.

This clonotype was recorded a few times. The V and J genes are TRBV20-1 and TRBJ1-5; D is uncertain. CDR3 size: 14 residues. The V and J ends lost 3 bases and 0 bases respectively, with 9 bases between them. Germline loops: CDR1 DFQATT, CDR2 SNEGSKA (reference sequence). The CDR3 is CSAREAYSNQPQHF. The CDR3 DNA follows: TGCAGTGCTAGGGAGGCCTATAGCAATCAGCCCCAGCATTTT.

This clonotype was found a few times. V and J are TRBV6-2 or TRBV6-3 and TRBJ2-5; D possibly uses TRBD1 or TRBD2 (5 bases each). Germline loops: CDR1 MNHEY, CDR2 SVGEGT. This CDR3 region has 16 residues. Trimming pared 0 bases from V and 1 base from J, leaving 12 bases between. The CDR3 reads CASSYSKGLAQETQYF. The CDR3 coding sequence is TGTGCCAGCAGTTACTCGAAGGGGCTAGCCCAAGAGACCCAGTACTTC.